The source of this T cell receptor beta chain is a study of T-cell reconstitution after alpha-beta-depleted transplantation in children. As regards this clonotype: Its antigen is not known.

Unique molecular identifiers were incorporated when the TCRbeta library was constructed. TCRdb ran MiXCR on the PCR reads and lists one entry per CDR3 protein. The table includes roughly 400,000 distinct CDR3 sequences, over 40% detected once. Study outcomes and limitations: The high TCRbeta diversity at day 60 in some patients came from surviving recipient T cells and thymic progenitors. Several hundred graft clones that had expanded were reportedly the source of alpha-beta T cells about two months after transplant. T cells produced anew were the main source of T-cell counts and diversity one year after transplant.

The CDR3 is 14 residues long. V lost 3 bases and J lost 7; bases outside the gene matches: 9. Germline CDR1 and CDR2: DFQATT and SNEGSKA (reference sequence). The sample in question was PBMCs, obtained before TCRalphabeta/CD19-depleted stem cell transplant. This chain links TRBV20-1 with TRBJ2-1, with 7 bases lining up with TRBD1. The clonotype was recovered from a girl aged 2 to 9 with aplastic anemia, due to receive a stem cell transplant. The CDR3 nucleotides read TGCAGTGCTAGTAGACAGGGTCTGAGGAATGAGCAGTTCTTC. As protein: CSASRQGLRNEQFF.